These 19 T cell receptor beta chains originate from one sample sequenced in a study of T cells expressing NK-cell markers. Reprocessing the 5' RACE reads, TCRdb reports a single entry for every CDR3 protein and omits DNA. The sample includes 450,000 to 600,000 distinct CDR3 sequences. The specimen sequenced was blood T cells: a sorted CD56 or NKG2C T cell subset, CD4+ or CD8+ T cells, or bulk PBMC T cells (not recorded which). These receptor sequences come from a man younger than 35 in good health.

The chain links TRBV20-1 to TRBJ1-1; TCRdb proposes TRBD1, but this gene call is untestable without DNA. Germline CDR1 and CDR2: DFQATT and SNEGSKA (reference sequence). The CDR3 consists of 12 residues. The chain's CDR3 is CSAGRGDTEAFF.

This chain links TRBV7-9 with TRBJ1-3; there is no DNA to check the TCRdb D call of TRBD1. The CDR3 is made up of 16 amino acids. In germline, CDR1 is SEHNR, CDR2 FQNEAQ (reference sequence). The chain's CDR3 is CASSLYRGKLGNTIYF.

The V and J genes are TRBV18 and TRBJ1-1. CDR3 length: 13 amino acids. Germline-derived CDR1 and CDR2 are KGHSH and LQKENI. CDR3 loop: CASSPGSDTEAFF.

The CDR3 region is CASRPIDRADSPLHF. This chain joins TRBV6-5 and TRBJ1-6; TCRdb designates TRBD1, a call that cannot be tested without DNA. Germline CDR1 reads MNHEY; CDR2 reads SVGAGI. The CDR3 runs to 15 residues.

V and J are TRBV29-1 and TRBJ2-5. The CDR3 extends over 15 amino acids. The germline V gene has CDR1 SQVTM and CDR2 ANQGSEA. The CDR3 region is CSVHRSAGFQETQYF.

The chain carries TRBV4-2 and TRBJ2-3; TCRdb designates TRBD2, a call that cannot be tested without DNA. The germline V gene encodes CDR1 LGHNA and CDR2 YNFKEQ. The CDR3 sequence is 15 residues long. The CDR3 protein is CASSPTSGSKDTQYF.

This chain links TRBV12-3 or TRBV12-4 with TRBJ1-2; TCRdb designates TRBD1, a call that cannot be tested without DNA. The CDR3 consists of 14 residues. CDR3 loop: CASSYNLGAVGYTF.

The V and J genes are TRBV10-3 and TRBJ1-5. Germline lookup yields CDR1 ENHRY and CDR2 SYGVKD. The CDR3 contains 13 residues. The CDR3 sequence: CATSVGMGQPQHF.

The rearrangement links TRBV27 to TRBJ2-1; lacking DNA, the TRBD1 call made by TCRdb goes unchecked. This CDR3 spans 15 amino acids. Looked up from germline, CDR1 is MNHEY and CDR2 is SMNVEV (reference sequence). CDR3 sequence reads: CASRPGEAPYNEQFF.

The gene calls are TRBV10-3 and TRBJ2-3. The germline gives CDR1 ENHRY, CDR2 SYGVKD. CDR3 length: 14 residues. CDR3 protein: CAISESPDPDTQYF.

The chain employs TRBV10-3 and TRBJ2-1; as DNA is missing, the TRBD2 call by TCRdb cannot be tested. The CDR3 has 18 residues. Germline CDR1 and CDR2: ENHRY and SYGVKD. The CDR3 spells CAISESIGRIPLYNEQFF.

This chain connects TRBV6-1 to TRBJ2-1; TCRdb's D gene call, TRBD2, goes unchecked for lack of DNA. CDR1 is MNHNS, CDR2 SASEGT, per germline. The CDR3 has 17 residues. This CDR3 reads CASSIRALAGGYNEQFF.

V and J are TRBV10-2 and TRBJ2-1. The CDR3 covers 11 residues. Germline CDR1 and CDR2: WSHSY and SAAADI. The CDR3 sequence: CASFWVGKQFF.

V is TRBV28 and J is TRBJ2-5; absent DNA, TCRdb's TRBD2 call cannot be checked. Germline loops: CDR1 MDHEN, CDR2 SYDVKM. CDR3 length: 16 residues. The CDR3 sequence: CASSLKTSGKEETQYF.

The chain has TRBV12-3 or TRBV12-4 and TRBJ2-7; there is no DNA to check the TCRdb D call of TRBD1. This CDR3 comprises 15 residues. The CDR3 spells CASSATGVIAYEQYF.

The rearrangement uses TRBV12-3 or TRBV12-4 and TRBJ2-3; TCRdb designates TRBD1, a call that cannot be tested without DNA. This CDR3 contains 16 residues. The CDR3 sequence: CASSSRQGRMVDTQYF.

The V gene is TRBV30, the J gene TRBJ2-2. The CDR3 is made up of 15 amino acids. Germline CDR1 is GTSNPN and CDR2 is SVGIG (reference sequence). The CDR3 loop is CAWSVVEKNTGELFF. Full variable domain (missing parts from reference TRBV30 and TRBJ2-2): SQTIHQWPATLVQPVGSPLSLECTVEGTSNPNLYWYRQAAGRGLQLLFYSVGIGQISSEVPQNLSASRPQDRQFILSSKKLLLSDSGFYLCAWSVVEKNTGELFFGEGSRLTVL.

The CDR3 loop reads CASSLGGLAGMNEQFF. The V and J genes are TRBV5-1 and TRBJ2-1; TCRdb's assignment of TRBD2 cannot be checked, as there is no DNA. The CDR3 is 16 amino acids. Germline V lookup: CDR1 SGHRS, CDR2 YFSETQ.

CDR3 amino acids: CASSEDGNYEQYF. This sequence joins TRBV5-1 and TRBJ2-7. The CDR3 extends over 13 amino acids. CDR1 SGHRS and CDR2 YFSETQ come from the germline V gene.